These 5 T cell receptor beta chains were all obtained from the same sample, sequenced in a study of T cell responses to AZD1222 COVID-19 vaccine. Sequenced by immunoSEQ multiplex PCR; TCRdb stores in-frame clones only, minus some. This table holds just over 90,000 clones, more than 80% found once. Sequences were derived from peripheral blood, sampled 28 days after the second AZD1222 dose. Source of these receptors: an adult who received the AZD1222 COVID-19 vaccine.

This chain's CDR3 is CASSSGPKYTF. The CDR3 DNA is TGTGCCAGCAGCTCTGGACCAAAATACACCTTC. The chain joins TRBV11-1 to TRBJ1-2, with no clear D. CDR3 length equals 11 residues. V was shortened by 4 bases and J by 11 bases, with 11 bases between the two germline ends. Germline V gene data show CDR1 as SGHAT and CDR2 as FQDESV (reference sequence).

This sequence joins TRBV27 and TRBJ1-1; D is unclear. Germline-derived CDR1 and CDR2 are MNHEY and SMNVEV (reference sequence). This CDR3 comprises 11 residues. The V gene lost 3 bases and the J gene lost 8 bases, with 7 bases spanning the gap. The CDR3 reads CASSFGGEAFF. CDR3 in DNA: TGTGCCAGCAGTTTCGGAGGGGAAGCTTTCTTT.

The V gene is TRBV7-9, the J gene TRBJ1-1; D uncertain. CDR1 SEHNR and CDR2 FQNEAQ come from the germline V gene (reference sequence). Trimming left V 5 bases short and J 6 bases short, with 10 bases between. The CDR3 loop spans 12 amino acids. For the CDR3, the DNA is TGTGCCAGCAGCCTCGCGAGGGCTGAAGCTTTCTTT. Its protein is CASSLARAEAFF.

The chain employs TRBV20-1 and TRBJ2-7; D call uncertain. The germline CDR1 and CDR2 sequences are DFQATT and SNEGSKA (reference sequence). This CDR3 spans 11 amino acids. V dropped 1 base and J dropped 4 bases, with 5 bases sitting between them. CDR3 nucleotide sequence: TGCAGTGCTAGAGTGGGGTACGAGCAGTACTTC. It specifies CSARVGYEQYF.

J is TRBJ1-3 and V is TRBV19, with D maybe TRBD1 (6 bases). This CDR3 is built from 16 residues. The ends were cut back, 3 bases at V and 2 bases at J, with 14 bases in the middle. The germline gives CDR1 LNHDA, CDR2 SQIVND (reference sequence). The CDR3 DNA reads TGTGCCAGTAGTATCGTACAGGGTCTCCCTGGAAACACCATATATTTT. Amino acid sequence: CASSIVQGLPGNTIYF.